The 10 T cell receptor beta chains presented below share a single source sample, sequenced in a study of blood T cell repertoires in COVID-19. Sequenced by immunoSEQ multiplex PCR; TCRdb stores in-frame clones only, minus some. This table has under 200,000 clones, less than 90% appearing once. The sample was peripheral blood. All receptors come from a woman aged 40 to 55 with acute or convalescent COVID-19.

This chain joins TRBV28 and TRBJ2-1; 9 bases are shared with TRBD2. V lost 9 bases, J lost 2 bases, and 5 bases stayed unmatched. The germline V gene encodes CDR1 MDHEN and CDR2 SYDVKM. The CDR3 loop spans 14 amino acids. The DNA for the CDR3 is TGTGCCAGTGAGCGGGAGGTCACCTACAATGAGCAGTTCTTC. This translates into CASEREVTYNEQFF.

This clone was recorded once. The rearrangement joins TRBV7-2 to TRBJ1-2, with D perhaps matching TRBD1 (5 bases). The CDR3 contains 11 residues. The V and J ends lost 5 bases and 6 bases respectively, with 7 bases between them. Germline values: CDR1 SGHTA, CDR2 FQGNSA. DNA for the CDR3: TGTGCCAGCAGCCCCAGGGATGGCTACACCTTC. Translated, it gives CASSPRDGYTF.

V usage is TRBV29-1 and J usage is TRBJ2-7; 10 bases fit TRBD2. Germline-derived CDR1 and CDR2 are SQVTM and ANQGSEA. V gave up 7 bases and J gave up 5 bases; unmatched junction bases: 8. The CDR3 runs 13 residues. The CDR3 DNA follows: TGCAGCGGACGACTAGCGGGTTTCAACGAGCAGTACTTC. This translates into CSGRLAGFNEQYF.

The genes are TRBV2 and TRBJ1-2, with 7 bases identical to TRBD1. The CDR3 length is 14 residues. V was clipped by 3 bases and J by 9 bases; unmatched bases: 10. Germline V gives CDR1 SNHLY, CDR2 FYNNEI. The CDR3 here is CASSDQRRDSSYTF. Written as DNA, the CDR3 is TGTGCCAGCAGTGACCAAAGGAGGGACAGTAGCTACACCTTC.

The genes are TRBV29-1 and TRBJ1-1; 7 bases map to TRBD1. After removal of 6 bases from V and 4 bases from J, the junction contained 5 bases not matched to a gene. The germline V gene encodes CDR1 SQVTM and CDR2 ANQGSEA. The CDR3 covers 12 residues. CDR3 DNA: TGCAGCGTAAGACAGGGACGCACTGAAGCTTTCTTT. The encoded protein is CSVRQGRTEAFF.

The chain uses TRBV6-5 and TRBJ2-1; D is unresolved. This CDR3 region has 14 residues. V was cut by 0 bases and J by 4 bases, with 7 bases left in between. Germline lookup yields CDR1 MNHEY and CDR2 SVGAGI. The CDR3 sequence is CASSYSGPYNEQFF. The CDR3 DNA reads TGTGCCAGCAGTTACTCGGGCCCTTACAATGAGCAGTTCTTC.

The chain is built from TRBV30 and TRBJ2-1; 14 nucleotides align to TRBD2. Germline trimming cut 4 bases from V and 2 bases from J; bases unmatched to any gene: 10. The germline gives CDR1 GTSNPN, CDR2 SVGIG (reference sequence). The CDR3 length is 18 residues. CDR3 nucleotides: TGTGCCTGGATGCACTACGGGACTAGCGGGAGTACCTACAATGAGCAGTTCTTC. Residues: CAWMHYGTSGSTYNEQFF.

V is TRBV3-1 (or the pseudogene TRBV3-2) and J is TRBJ1-5; D not certain. Trimming stripped 0 bases from V and 7 bases from J, with 10 bases between. The CDR3 spans 14 residues. Germline V gives CDR1 LGHDT, CDR2 YNNKEL (reference sequence). The CDR3 DNA sequence: TGTGCCAGCAGCCAAGACGGTAGAACCCAGCCCCAGCATTTT. Translated: CASSQDGRTQPQHF.

This clone was counted a single time. This sequence joins TRBV28 and TRBJ1-5; 8 bases match TRBD1. V dropped 3 bases and J dropped 6; count of bases not matched to a gene: 7. This CDR3 region has 15 residues. Germline lookup yields CDR1 MDHEN and CDR2 SYDVKM. CDR3 DNA: TGTGCCAGCAGTTTCCCCGGACAGGGAGGTCAGCCCCAGCATTTT. It encodes CASSFPGQGGQPQHF.

The genes are TRBV5-8 and TRBJ1-2; no definite D call. Germline CDR1 is SGHTS and CDR2 is YDEGEE. CDR3 size: 16 residues. Trimming pared 4 bases from V and 7 bases from J, leaving 23 bases between. CDR3 sequence: CASSLLIMTTLAGYTF. The CDR3 DNA reads TGTGCCAGCAGCCTGCTTATCATGACAACTCTGGCTGGCTACACCTTC.